This TCR beta chain was captured by sequencing in a study of blood T cell repertoires in COVID-19 (TCRdb year 2020). Broadly, across the study: Collaborator samples came from the United States, Italy and Spain and covered acute and convalescent phases of COVID-19. The material from the prospective study consisted of cDNA or gDNA derived from T cells, B-cell-depleted T cells, or PBMCs. The dataset comprised deeply sampled blood TCRbeta repertoires from subjects exposed to, actively infected with, or recovered from COVID-19. The repertoires were released in a freely available public database intended as a resource for research on the immune response to SARS-CoV-2. The samples were drawn from the first 160 participants of the ongoing ImmuneRACE study and from over 950 subjects provided by 6 global collaborators. The sample metadata nearly always contained a de-identified subject ID, COVID-19 status, age in years and sex. Where available, HLA class I and class II types were obtained from metadata supplied by the sample provider rather than from assay-based typing. The full study reports these points: How much clinical and demographic metadata was included differed by source and by participant, and the metadata was provided uncurated.

The junction shows trimming of 0 bases on V and 7 bases on J, plus 13 bases between the germline ends. For CDR1 and CDR2, the germline V gene lists KGHSH and LQKENI. The CDR3 has 15 amino acids, counting the end cysteine and phenylalanine. Only the CDR3 DNA stays, 45 bases, in frame from base 1. TCRbeta CDR3 regions were amplified from genomic DNA using the immunoSEQ Assay, a bias-controlled multiplex PCR. The original methods were these. The number of nucleated cells in each sample was estimated from the amplification of reference gene primers within the assay. To quantify the absolute abundance of each unique TCRbeta CDR3 rearrangement, sequence reads were collapsed and filtered. Productive Simpson clonality was computed per sample as the square root of Simpson's diversity index over productive rearrangements. TCRdb stores this immuneACCESS table with in-frame sequences only. Part of the clones is absent; in the studies checked, under half of the shortfall reflects unresolved V genes, and no reason is known for the rest. V and J calls and clone size are given by that table; D and trimming were obtained from the DNA. This sample comprises under 150,000 clones, approximately 90% of them detected only once. The ten largest clones represent around 4.5% of the sample.

As to this clone: Its target antigen remains unknown. Nothing much larger sits one base from this clone, and base qualities are not available.

Whole blood was collected in K2EDTA tubes by collaborating institutions according to the institutions' own protocols. For TCRbeta analysis, collaborator samples were shipped as frozen whole blood, as isolated PBMCs, or as DNA extracted from either sample type. The source of this sequence is a woman between 50 and 59 years old with acute or convalescent COVID-19. The sequenced sample was peripheral blood. The rearranged chain carries TRBV18 and TRBJ2-1, with a weak D call of TRBD1 (5 bases match). Here is the DNA: TGTGCCAGCTCACCACCCCCCCCAGGGCGGAATGAGCAGTTCTTC. Its coded protein is CASSPPPPGRNEQFF. Beyond the CDR3, the reference TRBV18 and TRBJ2-1 genes provide the residues; the full variable domain reads: NAGVMQNPRHLVRRRGQEARLRCSPMKGHSHVYWYRQLPEEGLKFMVYLQKENIIDESGMPKERFSAEFPKEGPSILRIQQVVRGDSAAYFCASSPPPPGRNEQFFGPGTRLTVL.